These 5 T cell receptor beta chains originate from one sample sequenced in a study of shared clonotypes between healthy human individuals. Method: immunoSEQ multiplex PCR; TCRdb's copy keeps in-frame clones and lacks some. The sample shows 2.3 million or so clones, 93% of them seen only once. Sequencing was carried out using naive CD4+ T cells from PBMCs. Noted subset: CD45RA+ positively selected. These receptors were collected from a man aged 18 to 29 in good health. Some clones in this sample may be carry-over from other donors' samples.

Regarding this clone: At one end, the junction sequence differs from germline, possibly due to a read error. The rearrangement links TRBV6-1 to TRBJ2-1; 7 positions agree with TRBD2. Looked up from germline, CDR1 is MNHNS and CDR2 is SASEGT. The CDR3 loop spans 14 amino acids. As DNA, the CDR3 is TGTGCCAGCAGTGAGCGACTAGCCTACGATGAGCAGTTCTTC. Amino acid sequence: CASSERLAYDEQFF.

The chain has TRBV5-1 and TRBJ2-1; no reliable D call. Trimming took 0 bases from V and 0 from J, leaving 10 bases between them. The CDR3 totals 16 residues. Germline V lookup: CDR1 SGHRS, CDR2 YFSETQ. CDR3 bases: TGCGCCAGCAGCTTGGGATCCCCTCGCTCCTACAATGAGCAGTTCTTC. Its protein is CASSLGSPRSYNEQFF.

CDR3 sequence reads: CASSQELGLGNTIYF. The CDR3 DNA follows: TGTGCCAGCAGCCAGGAACTCGGACTCGGAAACACCATATATTTT. V usage is TRBV14 and J usage is TRBJ1-3; unclear D gene. The V gene's germline CDR1 is SGHDN and CDR2 FVKESK. This CDR3 is 15 amino acids long. Deletions cut 3 bases from V and 4 bases from J, with 13 bases between.

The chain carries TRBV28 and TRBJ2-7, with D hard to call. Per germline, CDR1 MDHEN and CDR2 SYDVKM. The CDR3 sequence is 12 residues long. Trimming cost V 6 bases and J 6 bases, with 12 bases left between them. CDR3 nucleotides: TGTGCCAGCAGCCCACGGCGCTCCGAGCAGTACTTC. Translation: CASSPRRSEQYF.

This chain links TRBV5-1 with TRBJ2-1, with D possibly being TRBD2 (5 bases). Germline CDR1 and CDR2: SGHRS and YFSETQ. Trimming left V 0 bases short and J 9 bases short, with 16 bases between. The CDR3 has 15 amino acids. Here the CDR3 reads CASSLVAGPVFEQFF. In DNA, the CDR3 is TGCGCCAGCAGCTTGGTGGCGGGTCCAGTTTTTGAGCAGTTCTTC.